The 19 T cell receptor beta chains given below trace back to one sample, sequenced in a study of T cell responses to AZD1222 COVID-19 vaccine. TCRdb keeps only in-frame clones here, not all; method: immunoSEQ multiplex PCR. Of about 99,000 clones in the sample, 88% were seen once. The specimen comprised peripheral blood, sampled on day 0 of AZD1222 vaccination. These receptors were collected from an adult in good health.

The V call is TRBV3-1 (or the pseudogene TRBV3-2), the J call TRBJ2-1; unclear D gene. The CDR3 totals 12 residues. Trimming took 1 base from V and 8 from J, leaving 6 bases between them. Germline CDR1 is LGHDT and CDR2 is YNNKEL (reference sequence). For the CDR3, the DNA is TGTGCCAGCAGCCAAGGAAGGGATGAGCAGTTCTTC. It encodes CASSQGRDEQFF.

The CDR3 DNA reads TGTGCCAGCAGCTTATGGAACACTGAAGCTTTCTTT. It translates to CASSLWNTEAFF. The chain has TRBV5-4 and TRBJ1-1; D is unclear. The germline V and J ends were trimmed by 2 bases and 1 base, with 3 bases remaining between them. The CDR3 has 12 residues. Germline-derived CDR1 and CDR2 are SGHNT and YYREEE (reference sequence).

This clone was seen a handful of times. This chain connects TRBV6-2 or TRBV6-3 to TRBJ2-3; D assignment may be TRBD1 or TRBD2 (6 bases each). This CDR3 comprises 14 residues. The ends were cut back, 4 bases at V and 3 bases at J, with 11 bases in the middle. Germline-derived CDR1 and CDR2 are MNHEY and SVGEGT. The CDR3 region has the DNA TGTGCCAGCAGTTCCGGGGGCGCGACAGATACGCAGTATTTT. Translating gives CASSSGGATDTQYF.

This clone has just a few counts. This sequence joins TRBV28 and TRBJ2-7; 12 bases are shared with TRBD2. The junction had 14 bases not matched to a gene; V was cut back by 1 base and J by 4 bases. The germline V gene has CDR1 MDHEN and CDR2 SYDVKM. CDR3 size: 19 residues. The CDR3 sequence: CASSLYSASGRVELYEQYF. The CDR3 DNA follows: TGTGCCAGCAGTTTATACTCCGCTAGCGGGAGGGTCGAATTATACGAGCAGTACTTC.

The chain joins TRBV24-1 to TRBJ1-1; the D is unclear. V was shortened by 5 bases and J by 1 base, with 22 bases between the two germline ends. Germline CDR1 reads KGHDR; CDR2 reads SFDVKD. This CDR3 region has 18 residues. The CDR3 DNA is TGTGCCACCAGTGGCAGTGTGGACCGCCGAGGGAAGAACACTGAAGCTTTCTTT. Its translation: CATSGSVDRRGKNTEAFF.

The gene calls are TRBV2 and TRBJ2-7; 7 nucleotides match TRBD1. This CDR3 has 13 residues. Germline CDR1 and CDR2: SNHLY and FYNNEI. V lost 2 bases and J lost 2; bases outside the gene matches: 0. The CDR3 region has the DNA TGTGCCAGCAGTGAACAGGGGGCCTACGAGCAGTACTTC. Protein product: CASSEQGAYEQYF.

This clone was observed a handful of times. The genes are TRBV6-2 or TRBV6-3 and TRBJ1-5; 7 positions agree with TRBD1. Per the germline V gene, CDR1 is MNHEY and CDR2 is SVGEGT. This CDR3 spans 17 amino acids. V was clipped by 5 bases and J by 0 bases; unmatched bases: 10. CDR3 nucleotides: TGTGCCAGCAGTCCGGGGACAGCCTCTTATAGCAATCAGCCCCAGCATTTT. This gives the protein CASSPGTASYSNQPQHF.

The J gene is TRBJ2-7, the V gene TRBV19; 7 positions agree with TRBD1. This CDR3 has 15 residues. Germline CDR1 LNHDA, CDR2 SQIVND (reference sequence). The junction had 8 bases not matched to a gene; V was cut back by 6 bases and J by 0 bases. The CDR3 sequence is CASSTGTEYSYEQYF. CDR3 coding DNA: TGTGCCAGTAGCACCGGGACAGAGTACTCCTACGAGCAGTACTTC.

The chain uses TRBV9 and TRBJ1-3; 7 bases agree with TRBD1. Germline-derived CDR1 and CDR2 are SGDLS and YYNGEE. With 0 bases clipped from V and 4 bases from J, the junction kept 7 bases outside the gene matches. This CDR3 region has 16 residues. The CDR3 bases are TGTGCCAGCAGCGTAGTCCCTGAGGGGGCAGGAAACACCATATATTTT. Amino acids: CASSVVPEGAGNTIYF.

The table lists this clone with a few counts. The chain is built from TRBV6-2 or TRBV6-3 and TRBJ2-1, with 15 bases identical to TRBD2. Germline V gene lookup returns CDR1 MNHEY and CDR2 SVGEGT. The CDR3 spans 16 residues. J gave up 10 bases and V 4 bases, and 8 bases lay outside the gene matches. Here the CDR3 reads CASSSVSGTSGREQFF. The CDR3, as DNA: TGTGCCAGCAGTTCGGTCTCCGGGACTAGCGGGAGGGAGCAGTTCTTC.

J is TRBJ2-5 and V is TRBV6-5; weak D call: TRBD1 (5 bases). V gave up 6 bases and J gave up 4 bases, with 9 bases separating them. The germline gives CDR1 MNHEY, CDR2 SVGAGI. The CDR3 totals 12 residues. The CDR3 DNA reads TGTGCCAGCAGCCTAACAGGAGAGACCCAGTACTTC. Translation: CASSLTGETQYF.

The chain's CDR3 is CASRPLQGTSYNSPLHF. CDR3 nucleotides: TGTGCCAGCCGGCCTCTCCAGGGCACCTCCTATAATTCACCCCTCCACTTT. The J gene is TRBJ1-6, the V gene TRBV27; tentatively, D is TRBD1 (5 bases). The germline V and J ends were trimmed by 8 bases and 0 bases, with 17 bases remaining between them. CDR1 and CDR2 from the germline V gene are MNHEY and SMNVEV (reference sequence). The CDR3 consists of 17 residues.

This sequence joins TRBV29-1 and TRBJ2-2; 10 bases fit TRBD1. Unmatched junction bases numbered 11, after V lost 7 bases and J lost 6 bases. CDR3 length equals 15 residues. The V gene's germline CDR1 is SQVTM and CDR2 ANQGSEA. CDR3: CSASRGTGDAGELFF. CDR3 DNA: TGCAGCGCCTCTCGGGGGACAGGGGATGCCGGGGAGCTGTTTTTT.

The V and J genes are TRBV7-9 and TRBJ1-1; no clear D. Trimming stripped 5 bases from V and 1 base from J, with 5 bases between. The CDR3 runs to 12 residues. Germline CDR1 SEHNR, CDR2 FQNEAQ (reference sequence). Here the CDR3 reads CASSRQNTEAFF. The CDR3 coding sequence is TGTGCCAGCAGCCGACAGAACACTGAAGCTTTCTTT.

The J gene is TRBJ1-5, the V gene TRBV14, with D hard to call. The germline V gene encodes CDR1 SGHDN and CDR2 FVKESK. The CDR3 sequence is 21 residues long. V lost 4 bases, J lost 6 bases, and 34 bases lay in between. The DNA of the CDR3 is TGTGCCAGCAGCCGACAACCCCGCCTTATTTTCCGGGGAGGAGAGAGTCAGCCCCAGCATTTT. Protein product: CASSRQPRLIFRGGESQPQHF.

The V call is TRBV24-1, the J call TRBJ2-3; D is perhaps TRBD1 (7 bases). Trimming removed 3 bases from V and 6 bases from J, with 15 bases in between. The CDR3 consists of 15 residues. Germline CDR1 is KGHDR and CDR2 is SFDVKD. CDR3 in DNA: TGTGCCACCAGTGATCCCCGTGCAGGGGGGGATACGCAGTATTTT. Translating gives CATSDPRAGGDTQYF.

The V and J genes are TRBV9 and TRBJ1-1, with a tentative D call TRBD1 (6 bases). V was pared by 4 bases and J by 0 bases, with 13 bases between. Germline-derived CDR1 and CDR2 are SGDLS and YYNGEE. The CDR3 covers 15 residues. CDR3 loop: CASSPRGDLNTEAFF. Written as DNA, the CDR3 is TGTGCCAGCAGCCCGAGGGGGGATTTGAACACTGAAGCTTTCTTT.

This clone has only one observation. The CDR3 sequence is CATSDSRVITDEQFF. DNA of the CDR3: TGTGCCACCAGTGATTCAAGGGTCATAACCGATGAGCAGTTCTTC. The gene calls are TRBV24-1 and TRBJ2-1, with D unresolved. From germline, CDR1 is KGHDR and CDR2 SFDVKD. Deletions cut 2 bases from V and 8 bases from J, with 15 bases between. CDR3 size: 15 residues.

V usage is TRBV27 and J usage is TRBJ2-1; D remains ambiguous. The V gene's germline CDR1 is MNHEY and CDR2 SMNVEV (reference sequence). Trimming cost V 5 bases and J 0 bases, with 5 bases left between them. The CDR3 is made up of 13 amino acids. CDR3 protein: CASSVVSYNEQFF. The CDR3, as DNA: TGTGCCAGCAGTGTCGTCTCCTACAATGAGCAGTTCTTC.